What follows are 18 T cell receptor beta chains derived from one specimen sequenced in a study of shared clonotypes between healthy human individuals. Profiling relied on immunoSEQ multiplex PCR, and the TCRdb table lists in-frame clones only, not all of them. The sample contains hundreds of thousands of clones, 60% to 80% of which appear only once. The sample consisted of memory CD4+ T cells sorted from blood. Subset: CD45RA-negative fraction. Receptors originate from a young woman in good health.

The rearrangement uses TRBV11-3 and TRBJ2-4; the D gene is possibly TRBD2 (5 bases). Germline CDR1 reads SGHNT; CDR2 reads YENEEA. The CDR3 extends over 15 amino acids. V was pared by 5 bases and J by 0 bases, with 11 bases between. Here the CDR3 reads CASSRSGGAKNIQYF. Here the CDR3 DNA reads TGTGCCAGCAGCCGCAGCGGAGGAGCCAAAAACATTCAGTACTTC. Complete variable domain (other parts from reference TRBV11-3 and TRBJ2-4): EAGVVQSPRYKIIEKKQPVAFWCNPISGHNTLYWYLQNLGQGPELLIRYENEEAVDDSQLPKDRFSAERLKGVDSTLKIQPAELGDSAVYLCASSRSGGAKNIQYFGAGTRLSVL.

This clone was seen more than once but under ten times. V gene TRBV28 combines with J gene TRBJ2-7, with D perhaps given as TRBD1 or TRBD2 (7 bases each). CDR3 length equals 15 residues. The V gene's germline CDR1 is MDHEN and CDR2 SYDVKM. V lost 6 bases, J lost 2 bases, and 17 bases lay in between. The CDR3 DNA is TGTGCCAGCAGCCCCCCAGGGGGGGCCGCCTACGAGCAGTACTTC. This translates into CASSPPGGAAYEQYF.

The J gene is TRBJ2-1, the V gene TRBV5-1; TRBD1 agrees at 10 bases. Germline trimming cut 4 bases from V and 9 bases from J; bases unmatched to any gene: 10. The germline V gene has CDR1 SGHRS and CDR2 YFSETQ. The CDR3 covers 15 residues. In DNA form, the CDR3 reads TGCGCCAGCAGCCCCCAATCCGGGACAGGGGCTGAGCAGTTCTTC. This translates into CASSPQSGTGAEQFF.

Notes on this clone: The germline gene is not matched at one end of the junction; a read error may be the cause. The J gene is TRBJ2-3, the V gene TRBV28; 8 bases are a match to TRBD1. In germline, CDR1 is MDHEN, CDR2 SYDVKM. The CDR3 extends over 19 amino acids. In DNA, the CDR3 is TGTGCCAGCAGTCTATGGGGGGCCGGAGACAGGGGTTTCACAGATACGCAGTATTTT. Its protein product is CASSLWGAGDRGFTDTQYF.

The chain has TRBV6-5 and TRBJ2-3; D perhaps matches TRBD1 (5 bases). The length of the CDR3 is 15 residues. Deletions cut 0 bases from V and 4 bases from J, with 11 bases between. CDR1 and CDR2 from the germline V gene are MNHEY and SVGAGI. The CDR3 bases are TGTGCCAGCAGTTACTCTCCAGGGATGGCAGATACGCAGTATTTT. Its protein product is CASSYSPGMADTQYF.

This clone was counted once. The V call is TRBV27, the J call TRBJ2-1, with 9 bases lining up with TRBD2. This CDR3 spans 16 amino acids. Germline values: CDR1 MNHEY, CDR2 SMNVEV (reference sequence). V lost 0 bases to trimming and J lost 4 bases; unmatched junction nucleotides: 4. The CDR3 DNA is TGTGCCAGCAGTTTATCGGCTAGCGGGATTTACAATGAGCAGTTCTTC. It codes for CASSLSASGIYNEQFF.

The chain uses TRBV27 and TRBJ1-2; tentative D call: TRBD1 (5 bases). The CDR3 is 13 residues long. Germline CDR1 reads MNHEY; CDR2 reads SMNVEV (reference sequence). Between the trimmed V and J ends, which lost 3 bases and 4 bases, there was a span of 9 bases. This CDR3 is CASSFWGGYGYTF. The DNA of the CDR3 is TGTGCCAGCAGTTTTTGGGGGGGCTATGGCTACACCTTC.

CDR3 nucleotide sequence: TGTGCCAGCTCACCACGTGGGGCTCGGGATCAGCCCCAGCATTTT. The encoded protein is CASSPRGARDQPQHF. The J gene is TRBJ1-5, the V gene TRBV18; tentatively, D is TRBD1 (5 bases). Germline-derived CDR1 and CDR2 are KGHSH and LQKENI. V was clipped by 1 base and J by 5 bases, with 12 bases between them. The CDR3 consists of 15 residues.

This clone showed up just a few times. This rearrangement joins TRBV2 to TRBJ1-2; D is unclear. Germline CDR1 SNHLY, CDR2 FYNNEI. V was pared by 4 bases and J by 7 bases, with 13 bases between. The length of the CDR3 is 13 residues. The DNA of the CDR3 is TGTGCCAGCAGTGGGTCGCGGGTGGGTGGCTACACCTTC. Its translation: CASSGSRVGGYTF.

J is TRBJ1-5 and V is TRBV27; D gene uncertain. The CDR3 is 13 amino acids. The germline CDR1 and CDR2 sequences are MNHEY and SMNVEV (reference sequence). V was cut by 2 bases and J by 4 bases, with 6 bases left in between. CDR3 nucleotide sequence: TGTGCCAGCAGTTTAAAGGTTAATCAGCCCCAGCATTTT. Translating it yields CASSLKVNQPQHF.

The chain combines TRBV5-4 with TRBJ2-5; 11 bases align to TRBD2. Germline V gives CDR1 SGHNT, CDR2 YYREEE (reference sequence). The J segment lost 5 bases and the V segment lost 10 bases, leaving 7 bases of the junction unmatched. The CDR3 has 13 amino acids. The CDR3 nucleotides are TGTGCCGGAAGACTAGCGGGAAGTGAGACCCAGTACTTC. This codes for CAGRLAGSETQYF.

Regarding this clone: Other DNA sequences in this specimen translate into the identical CDR3. The V gene is TRBV27, the J gene TRBJ2-7, with TRBD2 identical over 9 bases. Germline V gene lookup returns CDR1 MNHEY and CDR2 SMNVEV (reference sequence). The CDR3 length is 15 residues. With V trimmed by 0 bases and J by 4 bases, 4 bases remained unmatched. The CDR3 region has the DNA TGTGCCAGCAGTTTATCGGCGGGAGGGCCTTACGAGCAGTACTTC. Protein product: CASSLSAGGPYEQYF.

This clone has more than one count but fewer than ten. The chain couples TRBV27 to TRBJ1-1; D is perhaps TRBD1 (5 bases). CDR1 is MNHEY and CDR2 is SMNVEV in the germline V gene (reference sequence). Deletions cut 1 base from V and 5 bases from J, with 8 bases between. The CDR3 has 13 residues. The CDR3 loop reads CASSLLGETEAFF. The CDR3 coding sequence is TGTGCCAGCAGTTTATTGGGGGAAACTGAAGCTTTCTTT.

This chain uses TRBV7-9 with TRBJ2-7, with 9 bases that match TRBD2. Unmatched junction bases numbered 7, after V lost 4 bases and J lost 3 bases. CDR3 length equals 15 residues. Germline V gene sequence: CDR1 SEHNR, CDR2 FQNEAQ (reference sequence). The CDR3 protein is CASSSTLAGSYEQYF. The DNA of the CDR3 is TGTGCCAGCAGCTCAACTCTAGCGGGAAGCTACGAGCAGTACTTC.

This chain links TRBV18 with TRBJ2-5; D is possibly TRBD1 (6 bases). Germline V lookup: CDR1 KGHSH, CDR2 LQKENI. The CDR3 spans 16 residues. V was trimmed by 1 base and J by 4 bases, leaving 16 bases between them. Here the CDR3 reads CASSPRRALGAETQYF. The CDR3 nucleotides are TGTGCCAGCTCACCACGACGGGCCTTGGGGGCAGAGACCCAGTACTTC.

CDR3 amino acids: CASRESSLAGFNYEQYF. The CDR3 DNA reads as TGTGCCAGCAGGGAAAGTTCGCTAGCGGGATTTAATTACGAGCAGTACTTC. The chain employs TRBV13 and TRBJ2-7, with 9 bases lining up with TRBD2. Trimming at V came to 6 bases and at J to 4 bases, leaving 16 bases not matched to a gene. The CDR3 loop spans 17 amino acids. Germline CDR1 PRHDT, CDR2 FYEKMQ (reference sequence).

The rearrangement links TRBV11-2 to TRBJ1-1; D not certain. The CDR3 loop spans 12 amino acids. CDR1 is SGHAT, CDR2 FQNNGV, per germline. Deletions cut 5 bases from V and 1 base from J, with 5 bases between. The CDR3 spells CASSKANTEAFF. In nucleotides, the CDR3 is TGTGCCAGCAGCAAAGCGAACACTGAAGCTTTCTTT.

V gene TRBV2 combines with J gene TRBJ1-2; no firm D call. Germline V lookup: CDR1 SNHLY, CDR2 FYNNEI. V lost 6 bases, J lost 10 bases, and 15 bases lay in between. This CDR3 contains 12 residues. The CDR3 coding sequence is TGTGCCAGCAGGCAGGACCAAGGGTTCTACACCTTC. Encoded protein: CASRQDQGFYTF.